The 21 T cell receptor beta chains in this list originate from one sample, sequenced in a study of neurological immune-mediated disorders. Each CDR3 protein is one row after TCRdb ran MiXCR on the 5' RACE reads. The sample yields about 58,000 distinct CDR3 sequences, about 3.3% seen once. Source material: PBMCs. These receptor sequences come from a woman aged 55-70 years with multiple sclerosis.

This clonotype was recorded many times. The chain joins TRBV20-1 to TRBJ1-1; TRBD1 matches 7 bases. V lost 0 bases, J lost 3 bases, and 7 bases stayed unmatched. The CDR3 is made up of 15 amino acids. Germline V gene sequence: CDR1 DFQATT, CDR2 SNEGSKA (reference sequence). The CDR3 loop reads CSARDLYRGDTEAFF. DNA for the CDR3: TGCAGTGCTAGAGATCTTTACAGGGGAGACACTGAAGCTTTCTTT.

This clonotype was recorded many times. This rearrangement joins TRBV5-1 to TRBJ1-6; D is perhaps TRBD1 (5 bases). This CDR3 is built from 16 residues. Germline-derived CDR1 and CDR2 are SGHRS and YFSETQ. V was pared by 4 bases and J by 7 bases, with 18 bases between. The CDR3 region is CASSATVFAGNSPLHF. The DNA for the CDR3 is TGCGCCAGCAGCGCGACAGTCTTCGCGGGGAATTCACCCCTCCACTTT.

The sample holds many counts of this clonotype. V gene TRBV28 combines with J gene TRBJ2-7; 7 positions match TRBD1. V gave up 6 bases and J gave up 6 bases; unmatched junction bases: 5. The germline V gene has CDR1 MDHEN and CDR2 SYDVKM. This CDR3 comprises 12 residues. The CDR3 sequence is CASRTGSPEQYF. The CDR3 DNA reads as TGTGCCAGCAGGACAGGGTCCCCCGAGCAGTACTTC.

In this sample, this clonotype turned up many times. The genes are TRBV12-3 or TRBV12-4 and TRBJ2-7, with D possibly matching TRBD1 (5 bases). This CDR3 has 13 amino acids. V lost 8 bases and J lost 3, with 14 bases in between. CDR3 sequence: CASSPGIDYEQYF. The CDR3 nucleotides are TGTGCCAGCTCCCCAGGGATCGACTACGAGCAGTACTTC.

This clonotype was found many times. V usage is TRBV5-1 and J usage is TRBJ2-6; possible D gene TRBD1, 6 bases. This CDR3 has 16 residues. The V gene's germline CDR1 is SGHRS and CDR2 YFSETQ. Trimming took off 4 bases at V and 0 bases at J, with 11 bases between the two ends. The CDR3 region has the DNA TGCGCCAGCAGCCGGGACACCAGCTCTGGGGCCAACGTCCTGACTTTC. Amino acids: CASSRDTSSGANVLTF.

This clonotype was seen repeatedly, ten times or more. The chain links TRBV28 to TRBJ2-7; 7 nucleotides agree with TRBD1. This CDR3 region has 14 residues. The junction had 11 bases not matched to a gene; V was cut back by 6 bases and J by 6 bases. Germline lookup yields CDR1 MDHEN and CDR2 SYDVKM. Here the CDR3 reads CASRDRDRVVEQYF. DNA of the CDR3: TGTGCCAGCAGAGATAGAGACAGGGTGGTCGAGCAGTACTTC.

Many counts were recorded for this clonotype. The chain links TRBV5-5 to TRBJ2-1; 9 bases line up with TRBD2. With 7 bases clipped from V and 4 bases from J, the junction kept 24 bases outside the gene matches. The CDR3 covers 20 residues. CDR1 and CDR2 (germline): SGHKS, YYEKEE (reference sequence). CDR3 residues: CASLLFPSSGNRQLYNEQFF. The CDR3 DNA sequence: TGTGCCAGCCTCCTCTTCCCCTCTAGCGGGAACCGACAACTTTACAATGAGCAGTTCTTC.

This clonotype appeared many times. V and J are TRBV6-2 or TRBV6-3 and TRBJ2-1; D unresolved. Trimming shortened V by 5 bases and J by 8 bases, and 19 bases separated the two germline ends. Germline CDR1 is MNHEY and CDR2 is SVGEGT. This CDR3 contains 15 residues. DNA of the CDR3: TGTGCCAGCAGTCTCAATAAACTTCTACGCGATGAGCAGTTCTTC. Protein product: CASSLNKLLRDEQFF.

The sample holds one count of this clonotype. One base away lies a much larger clone, so this may be a sequencing read error. This likely comes from a read error, as the CDR3 has no conserved phenylalanine or tryptophan at its end. The rearrangement uses TRBV19 and TRBJ2-2; D is possibly TRBD2 (5 bases). The germline V gene encodes CDR1 LNHDA and CDR2 SQIVND (reference sequence). This CDR3 has 14 residues. Trimming removed 10 bases from V and 0 bases from J, with 12 bases in between. The CDR3 reads CATVGNSNTGELFI. CDR3 in DNA: TGTGCCACAGTCGGGAATTCGAACACCGGGGAGCTGTTTATT.

Many counts were recorded for this clonotype. The J gene is TRBJ2-7, the V gene TRBV7-2; 12 nucleotides match TRBD2. With V trimmed by 5 bases and J by 2 bases, 7 bases remained unmatched. There are 16 residues in the CDR3. Germline values: CDR1 SGHTA, CDR2 FQGNSA. CDR3 DNA sequence: TGTGCCAGCAGCGCTACTAGCGGGGGGCCGACCTACGAGCAGTACTTC. It is translated as CASSATSGGPTYEQYF. The entire variable domain, with the rest obtained from reference TRBV7-2 and TRBJ2-7, is as follows: GAGVSQSPSNKVTEKGKDVELRCDPISGHTALYWYRQSLGQGLEFLIYFQGNSAPDKSGLPSDRFSAERTGGSVSTLTIQRTQQEDSAVYLCASSATSGGPTYEQYFGPGTRLTVT.

Concerning this clonotype itself: With a much larger clone just one base away, this may be a read error. The chain has TRBV3-1 and TRBJ2-1; D call uncertain. Germline assignment: CDR1 LGHDT and CDR2 YNNKEL (reference sequence). This CDR3 comprises 14 residues. Trimming removed 4 bases at V and 12 bases at J, with 19 bases between. CDR3 coding DNA: TGTGCCAGCAGCCTGGCACTTGGTCCCTATGCGCAGTTCTTC. It codes for CASSLALGPYAQFF.

This clonotype was counted ten times or more. This sequence joins TRBV24-1 and TRBJ2-1; a weak D match, TRBD1 (6 bases). This CDR3 contains 16 residues. V lost 0 bases to trimming and J lost 8 bases, with 16 bases between them. Per germline, CDR1 KGHDR and CDR2 SFDVKD. The CDR3 nucleotides are TGTGCCACCAGTGATTTGAGTGAGGGGGTTCGCGATGAGCAGTTCTTC. This codes for CATSDLSEGVRDEQFF.

This clonotype was counted many times. This chain connects TRBV2 to TRBJ2-1; the D is unclear. CDR1 SNHLY and CDR2 FYNNEI come from the germline V gene. The CDR3 spans 10 residues. Trimming took off 8 bases at V and 7 bases at J, with 6 bases between the two ends. The CDR3 DNA sequence: TGTGCCAGCGGTGGAAATGAGCAGTTCTTC. Its translation is CASGGNEQFF. Complete variable domain (other parts from reference TRBV2 and TRBJ2-1): EPEVTQTPSHQVTQMGQEVILRCVPISNHLYFYWYRQILGQKVEFLVSFYNNEISEKSEIFDDQFSVERPDGSNFTLKIRSTKLEDSAMYFCASGGNEQFFGPGTRLTVL.

This clonotype came up many times. V and J are TRBV28 and TRBJ1-2; 9 positions agree with TRBD1. The CDR3 is 13 amino acids. Trimming removed 5 bases from V and 5 bases from J; junction bases left unmatched: 3. Germline-derived CDR1 and CDR2 are MDHEN and SYDVKM. The CDR3 nucleotides are TGTGCCAGCAGTGTAGGGACAGGGTATGGCTACACCTTC. It codes for CASSVGTGYGYTF.

This clonotype occurred many times. The rearrangement links TRBV2 to TRBJ2-1; a weak D match, TRBD2 (6 bases). Trimming pared 5 bases from V and 4 bases from J, leaving 15 bases between. The CDR3 runs to 15 residues. Looked up from germline, CDR1 is SNHLY and CDR2 is FYNNEI. The CDR3, as DNA: TGTGCCAGCAGTTGGGACTCTAGTAATTACAATGAGCAGTTCTTC. Its translation is CASSWDSSNYNEQFF.

The table lists this clonotype with many counts. This chain links TRBV12-3 or TRBV12-4 with TRBJ2-7; no clear D. The CDR3 totals 11 residues. The V end lost 6 bases, the J end lost 5 bases, and 8 bases lay between the germline ends. In DNA form, the CDR3 reads TGTGCCAGCAGCACGATACACGAGCAGTACTTC. It specifies CASSTIHEQYF.

This clonotype was detected ten times or more. The V call is TRBV7-2, the J call TRBJ1-2; D gene unclear. This CDR3 spans 15 amino acids. The V end lost 6 bases, the J end lost 7 bases, and 21 bases lay between the germline ends. Germline V CDR1 and CDR2: SGHTA, FQGNSA. CDR3 DNA: TGTGCCAGCAGTCGCCTCAGCCTAGGGCTTACTGGCTACACCTTC. It codes for CASSRLSLGLTGYTF. The full variable domain, with the rest looked up from reference TRBV7-2 and TRBJ1-2, is GAGVSQSPSNKVTEKGKDVELRCDPISGHTALYWYRQSLGQGLEFLIYFQGNSAPDKSGLPSDRFSAERTGGSVSTLTIQRTQQEDSAVYLCASSRLSLGLTGYTFGSGTRLTVV.

This clonotype was picked up many times. The chain links TRBV7-9 to TRBJ1-5; weak D call: TRBD1 (6 bases). Germline assignment: CDR1 SEHNR and CDR2 FQNEAQ (reference sequence). The CDR3 extends over 12 amino acids. With 7 bases removed from V and 4 bases from J, the gap between germline ends came to 8 bases. CDR3 sequence: CASTGANQPQHF. CDR3 nucleotides: TGTGCCAGCACAGGGGCGAATCAGCCCCAGCATTTT. Full variable domain (remainder filled in from reference TRBV7-9 and TRBJ1-5): DTGVSQNPRHKITKRGQNVTFRCDPISEHNRLYWYRQTLGQGPEFLTYFQNEAQLEKSRLLSDRFSAERPKGSFSTLEIQRTEQGDSAMYLCASTGANQPQHFGDGTRLSIL.

This clonotype has a count of ten or more. This chain joins TRBV12-3 or TRBV12-4 and TRBJ1-6; 9 nucleotides line up with TRBD1. With 6 bases clipped from V and 9 bases from J, the junction kept 3 bases outside the gene matches. There are 13 residues in the CDR3. The chain's CDR3 is CASRNRGRSPLHF. The CDR3 nucleotides read TGTGCCAGCAGAAACAGGGGGCGTTCACCCCTCCACTTT.

This clonotype was detected ten times or more. This chain uses TRBV12-3 or TRBV12-4 with TRBJ1-1, with 8 bases aligning to TRBD1. V shed 1 base and J 5 bases; nucleotides not matched to a gene: 3. The CDR3 is made up of 14 amino acids. The CDR3 region is CASSLVDRGTEAFF. CDR3 in DNA: TGTGCCAGCAGTTTAGTCGACAGGGGAACTGAAGCTTTCTTT.

This clonotype has at least ten counts. The V call is TRBV20-1, the J call TRBJ2-2; 11 bases map to TRBD1. This CDR3 has 16 residues. Germline CDR1 reads DFQATT; CDR2 reads SNEGSKA (reference sequence). With 0 bases clipped from V and 6 bases from J, the junction kept 6 bases outside the gene matches. CDR3 sequence: CSARDWDRGSAGELFF. The DNA of the CDR3 is TGCAGTGCTAGAGATTGGGACAGGGGGTCGGCCGGGGAGCTGTTTTTT.